This paragraph covers one TCR beta chain sequence. Antigen: not known. Unmatched junction bases numbered 6, after V lost 6 bases and J lost 5 bases. Looked up from germline, CDR1 is MNHNS and CDR2 is SASEGT. The CDR3 runs 14 residues. The data derive from a study of cytomegalovirus exposure and HLA in healthy donors. Study findings and constraints: Among TCR beta chains, those listed as cytomegalovirus-associated numbered about 160.

Amplification used 60 Vbeta primers and 13 Jbeta primers. The table came from immunoSEQ multiplex PCR; TCRdb's copy has only in-frame clones and leaves some out. Of under 150,000 clones in the sample, more than 75% were seen once. This receptor was identified in a woman aged 25-40 years in good health and CMV-seronegative. The rearrangement uses TRBV6-1 and TRBJ2-5; TRBD1 matches at 10 bases. Sequencing was carried out using PBMCs. This CDR3 reads CASRADRGWETQYF. The CDR3 nucleotides are TGTGCCAGCAGGGCGGACAGGGGGTGGGAGACCCAGTACTTC.